These T cell receptor beta chains were read from a single sample in a study of human T cells and chemical hapten exposure. TCRdb reanalysed the RACE reads using MiXCR and keeps one entry per CDR3 protein. The top ten hold 2% to 2.5% of the sample, which has more than 100,000 distinct CDR3 sequences, about 11% seen once. The sample here was whole blood, taken in connection with sensitization to the hapten diphenylcyclopropenone (DPC). These receptors came from a woman in her forties or fifties with alopecia areata. Some clones in this sample may be carry-over from other donors' samples. Each CDR3 is given without its conserved first and last residue. Size values are once, few and many counts, or a class for expanded clones, and some rows have none.

j_call clone_size v_call cdr3_aa
TRBJ2-1 many TRBV15 ATSREPSNEQF
TRBJ2-3 many TRBV12-3/TRBV12-4 ASTPGQGPTDTQY
TRBJ2-6 many TRBV9 ASSVERGSGGANVLT
TRBJ1-2 . TRBV27 ASSWTRNPSFGYT
TRBJ1-4 . TRBV12-3/TRBV12-4 ASSFAGREKLF
TRBJ2-4 once TRBV9 ASSVEGWGENIQY
TRBJ1-1 . TRBV24-1 ATSDPSTRGGVAF
TRBJ2-5 few TRBV6-5 ASRPGVGETQY
TRBJ1-1 . TRBV6-1 ASSESPGSNTEAF
TRBJ2-5 few TRBV11-2 ASSLLRSTGSKETQY
TRBJ1-2 . TRBV29-1 SVGSGVATHYGYT
TRBJ2-3 . TRBV7-9 ASSLRAGTDTQY
TRBJ1-1 few TRBV29-1 SVWTVMNTEAF
TRBJ2-7 . TRBV6-6 ASSTSGGGYEQY
TRBJ2-3 many TRBV4-3 ASSLAALSTDTQY
TRBJ1-6 few TRBV20-1 SAPKVGQDNSPLH
TRBJ1-5 . TRBV20-1 SARSGNSNQPQH
TRBJ2-3 few TRBV27 ACGAPGTQY
TRBJ2-5 many TRBV28 ASRPGWKETQY